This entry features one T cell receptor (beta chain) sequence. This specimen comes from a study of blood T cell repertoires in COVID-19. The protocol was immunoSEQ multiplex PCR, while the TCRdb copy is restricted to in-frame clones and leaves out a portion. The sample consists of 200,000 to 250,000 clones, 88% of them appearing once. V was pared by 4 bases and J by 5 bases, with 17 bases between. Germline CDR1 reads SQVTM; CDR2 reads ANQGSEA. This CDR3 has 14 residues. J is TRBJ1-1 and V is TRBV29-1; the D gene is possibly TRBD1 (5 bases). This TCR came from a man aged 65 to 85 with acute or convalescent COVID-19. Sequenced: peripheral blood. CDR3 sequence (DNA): TGCAGCGTTGGCGGGGCAGCCCTGATTACTGAAGCTTTCTTT. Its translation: CSVGGAALITEAFF.